Below are 4 T cell receptor beta chains sequenced from a single sample in a study of brain T cells in children with intractable seizures. Time point of the sample: blood from clinic visit 5 months post-surgery; TSC patient then seizure free. TCRdb keeps only in-frame clones here, not all; method: immunoSEQ multiplex PCR. Here the sample spans 340,000 or so clones, about 94% being singletons. This material consisted of peripheral blood, taken roughly 5 months after surgery. The receptors originated from a boy under two years old with tuberous sclerosis and intractable seizures.

This clone was found once. CDR3 protein: CASSPTTGGGGFSPLHF. DNA for the CDR3: TGTGCCAGCAGCCCGACGACAGGGGGCGGCGGTTTTTCACCCCTCCACTTT. J is TRBJ1-6 and V is TRBV5-4, with 10 nucleotides matching TRBD1. Germline loops: CDR1 SGHNT, CDR2 YYREEE (reference sequence). J was trimmed by 9 bases and V by 4 bases; bases with no gene match: 13. CDR3 length: 17 amino acids. The full variable domain, with the rest looked up from reference TRBV5-4 and TRBJ1-6, is ETGVTQSPTHLIKTRGQQVTLRCSSQSGHNTVSWYQQALGQGPQFIFQYYREEENGRGNFPPRFSGLQFPNYSSELNVNALELDDSALYLCASSPTTGGGGFSPLHFGNGTRLTVT.

The chain combines TRBV19 with TRBJ1-1, with 8 bases fitting TRBD1. CDR3 size: 14 residues. V was pared by 7 bases and J by 3 bases, with 7 bases of the junction left unmatched. Germline CDR1 and CDR2: LNHDA and SQIVND (reference sequence). CDR3 sequence reads: CASKRRGLDTEAFF. For the CDR3, the DNA is TGTGCCAGTAAGCGCAGGGGGCTCGACACTGAAGCTTTCTTT.

The chain combines TRBV5-6 with TRBJ1-1, with 9 bases that match TRBD1. This CDR3 is built from 14 residues. Germline loops: CDR1 SGHDT, CDR2 YYEEEE. V lost 2 bases and J lost 6; bases outside the gene matches: 5. The CDR3 region has the DNA TGTGCCAGCAGCTTTTGGGACAGGGCGGCTGAAGCTTTCTTT. This gives the protein CASSFWDRAAEAFF.

The genes are TRBV9 and TRBJ2-7, with 9 nucleotides matching TRBD1. The CDR3 is made up of 18 amino acids. Trimming took 0 bases from V and 1 from J; bases not matched to a gene: 11. Germline assignment: CDR1 SGDLS and CDR2 YYNGEE. The CDR3 nucleotides are TGTGCCAGCAGCGTAGGTCCGGGACAGGGCCTCTTTTCCTACGAGCAGTACTTC. It encodes CASSVGPGQGLFSYEQYF.